Here is one TCR beta chain with its context. Its antigen is still unknown. This specimen belongs to a study of cytomegalovirus exposure and HLA in healthy donors. Study summary: A later analysis reported the 95 to 150 validation repertoires used the same platform as the approximately 670 first-cohort repertoires.

Trimming cost V 2 bases and J 6 bases; bases outside gene matches: 0. The CDR3 is 14 residues long. In germline, CDR1 is SGHAT, CDR2 FQNNGV. Study results and caveats: That first-cohort TCR clusters tended to co-occur in the approximately 110 validation repertoires was found in a later analysis.

Here immunoSEQ multiplex PCR was the method, and the copy in TCRdb shows in-frame clones only, minus some. In the table there are 150,000 to 200,000 clones, just under 90% of which are singletons. This clonotype was sampled from a woman in her 30s in good health and CMV-seronegative. The sample taken for sequencing was PBMCs. The chain carries TRBV11-2 and TRBJ2-3; 12 positions agree with TRBD2. The CDR3 coding sequence is TGTGCCAGCAGCTTACTAGCGGGGGGGGATACGCAGTATTTT. The encoded protein is CASSLLAGGDTQYF.